The next 21 T cell receptor beta chains were all read from a single sample in a study of blood T cell repertoires in COVID-19. Only in-frame clones appear in the TCRdb table, and some are missing; sequencing was by immunoSEQ multiplex PCR. Altogether more than 250,000 clones are present, 87% being singletons, with the ten largest covering 1%. Source material: peripheral blood. The source of these receptors is a man aged 45-65 years with active or convalescent COVID-19.

The rearrangement uses TRBV7-3 and TRBJ2-1, with a possible D match to TRBD2 (6 bases). CDR3 length: 15 amino acids. The V and J ends lost 5 bases and 6 bases respectively, with 17 bases between them. CDR1 is SGHTA and CDR2 is FQGTGA in the germline V gene. The CDR3 DNA is TGTGCCAGCAGCCCCTACGGAGGGCAGGGCAATGAGCAGTTCTTC. This translates into CASSPYGGQGNEQFF.

This clone appeared a single time. The V and J genes are TRBV6-5 and TRBJ2-7, with 7 bases identical to TRBD1. Germline-derived CDR1 and CDR2 are MNHEY and SVGAGI. The CDR3 totals 16 residues. J gave up 2 bases and V 2 bases, and 9 bases lay outside the gene matches. The DNA of the CDR3 is TGTGCCAGCAGTTACGGTAGTCAGGGGGTTCCCTACGAGCAGTACTTC. It yields the protein CASSYGSQGVPYEQYF.

This clone was seen a few times. This rearrangement joins TRBV28 to TRBJ2-3; D is possibly TRBD2 (6 bases). V shed 3 bases and J shed 8 bases, with 15 bases lying between them. CDR3 length: 14 residues. The germline V gene encodes CDR1 MDHEN and CDR2 SYDVKM. The CDR3 loop reads CASSLRRVTATQYF. CDR3 DNA: TGTGCCAGCAGTTTGCGGAGGGTTACGGCTACGCAGTATTTT.

The rearrangement links TRBV6-5 to TRBJ1-5; 7 bases align to TRBD1. This CDR3 has 14 residues. CDR1 is MNHEY, CDR2 SVGAGI, per germline. V lost 8 bases and J lost 2; bases outside the gene matches: 6. Written as DNA, the CDR3 is TGTGCCAGCCAGACAGGGAGTGGCAATCAGCCCCAGCATTTT. Protein: CASQTGSGNQPQHF.

This chain joins TRBV2 and TRBJ2-1; the D gene is possibly TRBD2 (5 bases). V dropped 0 bases and J dropped 7 bases, with 16 bases sitting between them. The V gene's germline CDR1 is SNHLY and CDR2 FYNNEI. The CDR3 runs to 16 residues. CDR3 DNA: TGTGCCAGCAGTGAAGCAGGGCGGGTGGATATGAATGAGCAGTTCTTC. This sequence encodes CASSEAGRVDMNEQFF.

The chain has TRBV19 and TRBJ1-2; 10 bases agree with TRBD1. The CDR3 is 15 amino acids. CDR1 is LNHDA and CDR2 is SQIVND in the germline V gene (reference sequence). V shed 9 bases and J 5 bases; nucleotides not matched to a gene: 12. DNA of the CDR3: TGTGCCAGCGTCGGGACAGGGGCTTCGCGTTATGGCTACACCTTC. Translating gives CASVGTGASRYGYTF.

The chain joins TRBV5-1 to TRBJ2-7, with D maybe TRBD1 (6 bases). The CDR3 runs to 13 residues. Trimming left V 0 bases short and J 6 bases short, with 10 bases between. CDR1 is SGHRS and CDR2 is YFSETQ in the germline V gene. DNA for the CDR3: TGCGCCAGCAGCTTGGCACAGGGTCCCGAGCAGTACTTC. As protein: CASSLAQGPEQYF. The whole variable domain, remainder taken from reference TRBV5-1 and TRBJ2-7, is KAGVTQTPRYLIKTRGQQVTLSCSPISGHRSVSWYQQTPGQGLQFLFEYFSETQRNKGNFPGRFSGRQFSNSRSEMNVSTLELGDSALYLCASSLAQGPEQYFGPGTRLTVT.

The gene calls are TRBV25-1 and TRBJ2-1, with D perhaps TRBD1 (6 bases). The CDR3 runs 16 residues. V was clipped by 2 bases and J by 2 bases, with 13 bases between them. Germline CDR1 MGHDK, CDR2 SYGVNS. CDR3 sequence: CASSELGRGTYNEQFF. CDR3 coding DNA: TGTGCCAGCAGTGAACTCGGCAGGGGCACCTACAATGAGCAGTTCTTC.

This clone was counted between two and nine times. V gene TRBV3-1 (or the pseudogene TRBV3-2) combines with J gene TRBJ2-1, with 7 bases aligning to TRBD1. The germline gives CDR1 LGHDT, CDR2 YNNKEL (reference sequence). V was pared by 2 bases and J by 9 bases, with 7 bases of the junction left unmatched. The length of the CDR3 is 14 residues. DNA of the CDR3: TGTGCCAGCAGCCAATCGGACAGGACGGGTGAGCAGTTCTTC. This codes for CASSQSDRTGEQFF.

CDR3 protein: CASNLPPGGANYGYTF. The CDR3 DNA sequence: TGTGCCAGCAACCTCCCCCCGGGGGGGGCTAACTATGGCTACACCTTC. This chain joins TRBV7-3 and TRBJ1-2; TRBD1 might be the D (5 bases). V dropped 7 bases and J dropped 0 bases, with 18 bases sitting between them. Germline CDR1 reads SGHTA; CDR2 reads FQGTGA. This CDR3 has 16 residues.

Concerning this clone: This sample includes further DNA sequences coding for the same CDR3. The genes are TRBV18 and TRBJ2-5, with D possibly TRBD1 on 6 matching bases. Trimming cost V 0 bases and J 2 bases, with 7 bases left between them. CDR1 and CDR2 (germline): KGHSH, LQKENI. The CDR3 covers 14 residues. The CDR3 sequence is CASSPPQGQETQYF. The CDR3 region has the DNA TGTGCCAGCTCACCACCCCAGGGGCAAGAGACCCAGTACTTC.

CDR3 region: CASSPRTGTNQPQHF. CDR3 sequence (DNA): TGTGCCAGCAGCCCCAGGACAGGGACTAATCAGCCCCAGCATTTT. The chain has TRBV5-6 and TRBJ1-5; 8 nucleotides agree with TRBD1. The ends lost 4 bases at V and 4 bases at J; junction bases unmatched: 7. The CDR3 sequence is 15 residues long. Per germline, CDR1 SGHDT and CDR2 YYEEEE.

In this sample, this clone turned up a few times. This chain joins TRBV5-1 and TRBJ2-1, with a possible D match to TRBD1 (6 bases). There are 14 residues in the CDR3. Germline CDR1 and CDR2: SGHRS and YFSETQ. The V and J ends lost 3 bases and 5 bases respectively, with 12 bases between them. The CDR3 protein is CASSSGTSDNEQFF. The CDR3 region has the DNA TGCGCCAGCAGCTCGGGGACATCGGACAATGAGCAGTTCTTC.

This clone appeared a single time. The chain carries TRBV6-2 or TRBV6-3 and TRBJ1-1, with D perhaps TRBD1 (5 bases). Germline loops: CDR1 MNHEY, CDR2 SVGEGT. This CDR3 region has 16 residues. Trimming stripped 4 bases from V and 4 bases from J, with 19 bases between. CDR3 coding DNA: TGTGCCAGCAGTTCCTCCGTAGGCCTTAGGGGCACTGAAGCTTTCTTT. This sequence encodes CASSSSVGLRGTEAFF.

The chain employs TRBV5-1 and TRBJ1-2, with a possible D match to TRBD1 (5 bases). V was trimmed by 0 bases and J by 6 bases, leaving 12 bases between them. This CDR3 spans 14 amino acids. Germline V gene lookup returns CDR1 SGHRS and CDR2 YFSETQ. The CDR3 region is CASSLDQGWNGYTF. As DNA, the CDR3 is TGCGCCAGCAGCTTGGATCAGGGTTGGAATGGCTACACCTTC.

This clone was recorded only once. The chain links TRBV18 to TRBJ2-7, with unresolved D. Trimming cost V 0 bases and J 5 bases, with 8 bases left between them. Germline CDR1 reads KGHSH; CDR2 reads LQKENI. CDR3 length: 13 residues. The CDR3 DNA reads TGTGCCAGCTCACCACCGGGCATGAACGAGCAGTACTTC. Translating gives CASSPPGMNEQYF.

The chain employs TRBV7-3 and TRBJ2-3; 7 bases fit TRBD1. From germline, CDR1 is SGHTA and CDR2 FQGTGA. The CDR3 extends over 13 amino acids. The V segment lost 6 bases and the J segment 12 bases; nucleotides outside the gene matches: 12. In DNA form, the CDR3 reads TGTGCCAGCAGACCGACCGGGACAGCCTTACAGTATTTT. This gives the protein CASRPTGTALQYF.

The chain uses TRBV2 and TRBJ1-4; TRBD1 aligns across 7 bases. V shed 6 bases, J shed 10 bases, and the junction held 5 bases outside the gene matches. Germline V lookup: CDR1 SNHLY, CDR2 FYNNEI. The CDR3 loop spans 12 amino acids. This chain's CDR3 is CASSQGDGKLFF. The CDR3 coding sequence is TGTGCCAGCAGCCAGGGGGACGGAAAACTGTTTTTT.

The rearrangement joins TRBV5-6 to TRBJ2-7; TRBD1 matches 11 bases. Germline CDR1 is SGHDT and CDR2 is YYEEEE. J gave up 7 bases and V 2 bases, and 20 bases lay outside the gene matches. The CDR3 contains 19 residues. The CDR3 protein is CASSLDGTGGLWDGKEQYF. CDR3 nucleotide sequence: TGTGCCAGCAGCTTAGACGGGACAGGGGGATTATGGGACGGGAAGGAGCAGTACTTC.

This clone was seen only a few times. The genes are TRBV7-9 and TRBJ1-5, with 7 nucleotides matching TRBD1. The CDR3 has 15 residues. CDR1 and CDR2 from the germline V gene are SEHNR and FQNEAQ (reference sequence). V lost 2 bases, J lost 1 base, and 2 bases stayed unmatched. The CDR3 region has the DNA TGTGCCAGCAGCTTACAGGGGGGCAGCAATCAGCCCCAGCATTTT. Translated, it gives CASSLQGGSNQPQHF.

V and J are TRBV19 and TRBJ2-7; 10 nucleotides line up with TRBD2. V lost 8 bases to trimming and J lost 1 base; unmatched junction nucleotides: 8. This CDR3 spans 15 amino acids. The V gene's germline CDR1 is LNHDA and CDR2 SQIVND (reference sequence). The CDR3 region has the DNA TGTGCCAGTCGGCGGGGTAGCGGGGGGTCCTACGAGCAGTACTTC. This sequence encodes CASRRGSGGSYEQYF.